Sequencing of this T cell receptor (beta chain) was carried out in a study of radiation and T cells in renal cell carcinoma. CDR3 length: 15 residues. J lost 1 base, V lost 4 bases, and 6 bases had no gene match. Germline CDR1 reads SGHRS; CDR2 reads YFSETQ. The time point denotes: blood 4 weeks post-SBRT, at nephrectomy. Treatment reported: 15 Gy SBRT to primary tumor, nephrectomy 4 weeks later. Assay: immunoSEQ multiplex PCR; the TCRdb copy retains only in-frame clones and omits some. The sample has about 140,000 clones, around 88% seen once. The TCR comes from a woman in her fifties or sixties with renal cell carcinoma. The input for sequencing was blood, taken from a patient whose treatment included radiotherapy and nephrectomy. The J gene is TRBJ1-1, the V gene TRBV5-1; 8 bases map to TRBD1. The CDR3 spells CASSAAGQENTEAFF. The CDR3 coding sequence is TGCGCCAGCAGCGCAGCGGGACAGGAGAACACTGAAGCTTTCTTT.